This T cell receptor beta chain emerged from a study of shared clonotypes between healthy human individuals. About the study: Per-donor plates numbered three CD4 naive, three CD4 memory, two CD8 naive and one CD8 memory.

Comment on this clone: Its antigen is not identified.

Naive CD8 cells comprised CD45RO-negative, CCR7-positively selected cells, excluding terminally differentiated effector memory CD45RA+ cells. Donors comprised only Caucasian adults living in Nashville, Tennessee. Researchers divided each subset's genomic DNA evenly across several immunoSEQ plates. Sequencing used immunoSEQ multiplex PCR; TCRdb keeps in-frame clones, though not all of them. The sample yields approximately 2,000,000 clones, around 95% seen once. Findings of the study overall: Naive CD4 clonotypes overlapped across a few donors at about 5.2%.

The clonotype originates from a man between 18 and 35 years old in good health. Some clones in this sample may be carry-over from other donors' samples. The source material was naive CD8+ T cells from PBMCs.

The CDR3 DNA is TGTGCCAGCAGCTCCCCCCTCGATTCTAGGACTGGGCGGGGTGAGCAGTTCTTC. Residues: CASSSPLDSRTGRGEQFF. The chain recombines TRBV7-9 with TRBJ2-1; possible D gene TRBD2, 6 bases. V lost 4 bases, J lost 9 bases, and 28 bases lay in between. Germline V gene data show CDR1 as SEHNR and CDR2 as FQNEAQ (reference sequence). This CDR3 is 18 amino acids long.